Each of the 8 T cell receptor beta chains below was sequenced from the same sample in a study of radiotherapy plus CTLA-4 blockade in lung cancer. Sequenced by immunoSEQ multiplex PCR; TCRdb stores in-frame clones only, minus some. This table has around 80,000 clones, 84% appearing once. The starting material was peripheral blood, obtained from a patient treated with radiotherapy plus ipilimumab. The receptors were gathered from a human donor with non-small cell lung cancer who had stable disease on radiotherapy plus ipilimumab.

There are a few counts of this clone. The CDR3 loop reads CASSSGGGQPQHF. The CDR3 bases are TGTGCCAGCAGCTCCGGAGGGGGACAGCCCCAGCATTTT. The J gene is TRBJ1-5, the V gene TRBV7-9; D is possibly TRBD1 (6 bases). V was shortened by 4 bases and J by 7 bases, with 11 bases between the two germline ends. This CDR3 is built from 13 residues. Germline V gene sequence: CDR1 SEHNR, CDR2 FQNEAQ (reference sequence). Together with reference TRBV7-9 and TRBJ1-5, the CDR3 gives the full variable domain: DTGVSQNPRHKITKRGQNVTFRCDPISEHNRLYWYRQTLGQGPEFLTYFQNEAQLEKSRLLSDRFSAERPKGSFSTLEIQRTEQGDSAMYLCASSSGGGQPQHFGDGTRLSIL.

A single count supports this clone. The V call is TRBV28, the J call TRBJ2-7; TRBD1 matches at 11 bases. The trim removed 1 base at V and 4 bases at J, leaving 6 bases unmatched. This CDR3 has 16 residues. Germline V lookup: CDR1 MDHEN, CDR2 SYDVKM. This CDR3 is CASSLLGDRGRYEQYF. In DNA, the CDR3 is TGTGCCAGCAGTTTATTGGGGGACAGGGGGAGATACGAGCAGTACTTC.

This chain links TRBV23-1 with TRBJ2-1; maybe TRBD2 (6 bases). TRBV23-1 has ORF status, its function being uncertain. The CDR3 has 15 residues. Trimming took 5 bases from V and 8 from J, leaving 19 bases between them. The CDR3 sequence is CASSSPSSEHDEQFF. The CDR3 coding sequence is TGCGCCAGCAGTAGTCCTTCTAGCGAGCACGATGAGCAGTTCTTC.

This chain connects TRBV29-1 to TRBJ1-1, with D perhaps matching TRBD1 (6 bases). The V and J ends lost 7 bases and 8 bases respectively, with 17 bases between them. Germline V gene sequence: CDR1 SQVTM, CDR2 ANQGSEA. The CDR3 has 12 residues. The chain's CDR3 is CSALRGAAEAFF. The CDR3 DNA reads as TGCAGCGCTCTCCGGGGGGCCGCCGAAGCTTTCTTT.

The rearrangement uses TRBV28 and TRBJ2-7, with D maybe TRBD2 (7 bases). This CDR3 comprises 14 residues. Looked up from germline, CDR1 is MDHEN and CDR2 is SYDVKM. The germline V and J ends were trimmed by 5 bases and 6 bases, with 17 bases remaining between them. The CDR3, as DNA: TGTGCCAGCAGTCCATATCGGGGGGCACGCGAGCAGTACTTC. It yields the protein CASSPYRGAREQYF.

The chain is built from TRBV18 and TRBJ1-5, with D perhaps matching TRBD1 (6 bases). The CDR3 consists of 14 residues. V was clipped by 3 bases and J by 3 bases, with 9 bases between them. Germline CDR1 and CDR2: KGHSH and LQKENI. The CDR3 is CASSPQGNNQPQHF. DNA for the CDR3: TGTGCCAGCTCACCCCAGGGGAACAATCAGCCCCAGCATTTT.

The chain employs TRBV18 and TRBJ1-2; possible D gene TRBD1, 6 bases. Germline-derived CDR1 and CDR2 are KGHSH and LQKENI. V dropped 6 bases and J dropped 6 bases, with 14 bases sitting between them. The CDR3 has 13 amino acids. The CDR3 protein is CASSQGQSDGYTF. The CDR3 nucleotides read TGTGCCAGCTCGCAGGGGCAGTCCGATGGCTACACCTTC.

This chain links TRBV11-2 with TRBJ2-5; D gene uncertain. The CDR3 runs to 14 residues. Germline values: CDR1 SGHAT, CDR2 FQNNGV. Trimming took 1 base from V and 0 from J, leaving 6 bases between them. Here the CDR3 reads CASSLAGYQETQYF. CDR3 nucleotide sequence: TGTGCCAGCAGCTTAGCAGGCTACCAAGAGACCCAGTACTTC.